The T cell receptor (beta chain) described here comes from a study of blood T cell repertoires in COVID-19. Only in-frame clones appear in the TCRdb table, and some are missing; sequencing was by immunoSEQ multiplex PCR. In the table there are about 240,000 clones, roughly 86% of which are singletons. In germline, CDR1 is KGHSH, CDR2 LQKENI. This CDR3 region has 16 residues. After removal of 6 bases from V and 5 bases from J, the junction contained 11 bases not matched to a gene. The sample consisted of peripheral blood. This TCR came from a woman between 65 and 79 years old with active or convalescent COVID-19. The chain links TRBV18 to TRBJ1-4; 8 positions match TRBD1. The CDR3 DNA follows: TGTGCCAGCTCCCTGGCGGTGGACAGGGCGAATGAAAAACTGTTTTTT. It codes for CASSLAVDRANEKLFF.